This T cell receptor beta chain came from a study of T cell repertoires in cytomegalovirus infection. The wider study: In public TCR beta signatures, there were indications of both CMV infection and matching HLA type.

The CDR3 has 19 residues. V lost 7 bases and J lost 3, with 30 bases in between. Germline values: CDR1 ENHRY, CDR2 SYGVKD. MiXCR, applied by TCRdb to the reads, yields one record per CDR3 protein. The repertoire holds a few hundred thousand distinct CDR3 sequences, with more than 40% as singletons. General study results and limits: Pooled public TCR beta family frequency picked out CMV carriers with the relevant HLA.

About this clonotype itself: Antigen specificity is unknown.

The receptor's source is a human donor in good health (CMV status not recorded). Some clones in this sample may be carry-over from other donors' samples. The sequences come from cultured PBMCs, collected from culture after CMV antigen stimulation. The chain couples TRBV10-3 to TRBJ1-1; D is unclear. CDR3 bases: TGTGCCATCAAAGCTTACGGCTCTGTAAAAATCCAAACGGACACTGAAGCTTTCTTT. This codes for CAIKAYGSVKIQTDTEAFF.